Below are 18 T cell receptor beta chains sequenced from a single sample in a study of Graves' ophthalmopathy and Graves' hyperthyroidism. The study amplified TCR beta CDR3 regions using RNA transcripts. HTBI primers were used in a first-round RT-PCR, which preceded a second-round multiplex PCR. In TCRdb, the multiplex PCR reads were re-called with MiXCR into one record per CDR3 protein. The sample includes hundreds of thousands of distinct CDR3 sequences, 14% of them seen just once. Sequencing input: blood. Receptor source: a woman between 25 and 40 years old with Graves' ophthalmopathy.

This clonotype has ten or more counts. The V call is TRBV4-1, the J call TRBJ1-5; the match to TRBD1 covers 9 bases. Looked up from germline, CDR1 is MGHRA and CDR2 is YSYEKL. This CDR3 contains 14 residues. Trimming removed 1 base from V and 6 bases from J; junction bases left unmatched: 1. CDR3 loop: CASSQGQGGQPQHF. The CDR3 DNA reads TGCGCCAGCAGCCAAGGACAGGGGGGTCAGCCCCAGCATTTT.

This clonotype was recorded at least ten times. A much more abundant neighbour one base away suggests this may be a read error. The V and J genes are TRBV28 and TRBJ2-7; D gene uncertain. The CDR3 is 13 amino acids. Germline V gene lookup returns CDR1 MDHEN and CDR2 SYDVKM. The CDR3 loop reads CASSLTVSHEQYF. In nucleotides, the CDR3 is TGTGCCAGCAGTTTAACGGTCTCCCACGAGCAGTACTTC.

The chain recombines TRBV12-3 or TRBV12-4 with TRBJ2-7; 7 bases match TRBD1. The length of the CDR3 is 13 residues. V lost 5 bases to trimming and J lost 6 bases; unmatched junction nucleotides: 7. The CDR3 here is CASSPLYRGEQYF. CDR3 nucleotide sequence: TGTGCCAGCAGTCCCCTTTACAGGGGCGAGCAGTACTTC.

This clonotype was counted ten times or more. The gene calls are TRBV28 and TRBJ2-2, with D possibly being TRBD1 or TRBD2 (5 bases each). The germline CDR1 and CDR2 sequences are MDHEN and SYDVKM. V lost 6 bases and J 3 bases, leaving 14 bases between the germline ends. The CDR3 length is 15 residues. The CDR3 reads CASRSGRVDTGELFF. In DNA, the CDR3 is TGTGCCAGCAGGAGCGGCAGGGTGGACACCGGGGAGCTGTTTTTT.

The rearrangement links TRBV30 to TRBJ2-7, with D hard to call. Trimming left V 8 bases short and J 6 bases short, with 14 bases between. Per the germline V gene, CDR1 is GTSNPN and CDR2 is SVGIG (reference sequence). The CDR3 has 11 amino acids. The CDR3 nucleotides are TGTGCCAGAATTGGCTGGGGCGAGCAGTACTTC. This gives the protein CARIGWGEQYF.

In this sample, this clonotype turned up many times. V gene TRBV7-2 combines with J gene TRBJ1-1; D is ambiguous. Trimming removed 1 base from V and 4 bases from J, with 10 bases in between. This CDR3 has 14 residues. CDR1 SGHTA and CDR2 FQGNSA come from the germline V gene. CDR3 coding DNA: TGTGCCAGCAGCTTAGTGGAAGGTACCACTGAAGCTTTCTTT. Translated: CASSLVEGTTEAFF.

The genes are TRBV12-3 or TRBV12-4 and TRBJ2-5, with D unclear. Trimming took off 3 bases at V and 5 bases at J, with 7 bases between the two ends. This CDR3 comprises 12 residues. The CDR3 coding sequence is TGTGCCAGCAGTTTTAACAAGGAGACCCAGTACTTC. This codes for CASSFNKETQYF.

This clonotype was observed many times. The rearrangement uses TRBV27 and TRBJ2-7, with a tentative D call TRBD2 (5 bases). V gave up 6 bases and J gave up 11 bases, with 20 bases separating them. CDR1 and CDR2 (germline): MNHEY, SMNVEV (reference sequence). The CDR3 sequence is 13 residues long. CDR3 bases: TGTGCCAGCAGATCTACGGGGTCAGAAGTTGAGTACTTC. Its protein is CASRSTGSEVEYF.

Notes on this clonotype: Given a much more abundant clone one base away, this may be a read error. This sequence joins TRBV28 and TRBJ2-7; a possible D gene is TRBD2 (5 bases). The germline CDR1 and CDR2 sequences are MDHEN and SYDVKM. The V gene lost 3 bases and the J gene lost 2 bases, with 8 bases spanning the gap. The CDR3 has 13 amino acids. Here the CDR3 DNA reads TGTGCCAGCAGTTTGTGGGAGACCTACGAGCAGTACTTC. Translating gives CASSLWETYEQYF.

This clonotype was found many times. The rearrangement uses TRBV6-2 or TRBV6-3 and TRBJ1-5; D unclear. Deletions cut 1 base from V and 3 bases from J, with 7 bases between. The length of the CDR3 is 14 residues. Germline CDR1 reads MNHEY; CDR2 reads SVGEGT. The CDR3 nucleotides read TGTGCCAGCAGTTACTGGGCGGACAATCAGCCCCAGCATTTT. Protein sequence: CASSYWADNQPQHF.

This clonotype was observed many times. The chain combines TRBV12-3 or TRBV12-4 with TRBJ1-1; no clear D. The CDR3 sequence is 13 residues long. V gave up 0 bases and J gave up 3 bases, with 5 bases separating them. This CDR3 reads CASSLAQDTEAFF. CDR3 DNA: TGTGCCAGCAGTTTAGCGCAGGACACTGAAGCTTTCTTT.

In its sample, this clonotype was seen many times. V and J are TRBV6-2 or TRBV6-3 and TRBJ2-7; 7 nucleotides align to TRBD2. The CDR3 is made up of 14 amino acids. CDR1 is MNHEY and CDR2 is SVGEGT in the germline V gene. The junction had 8 bases not matched to a gene; V was cut back by 6 bases and J by 3 bases. CDR3 amino acids: CASRRMSGNYEQYF. In nucleotides, the CDR3 is TGTGCCAGCAGACGTATGAGCGGGAACTACGAGCAGTACTTC.

CDR3 in amino acids: CASSPSQTQAFSYEQYF. The CDR3 nucleotides read TGTGCCAGCAGTCCCTCCCAAACGCAGGCCTTCTCCTACGAGCAGTACTTC. The chain has TRBV6-1 and TRBJ2-7; no definite D call. V gave up 5 bases and J gave up 0 bases, with 20 bases separating them. The CDR3 contains 17 residues. Per the germline V gene, CDR1 is MNHNS and CDR2 is SASEGT.

Many counts were recorded for this clonotype. This chain connects TRBV12-3 or TRBV12-4 to TRBJ1-1; D gene unclear. This CDR3 comprises 12 residues. V was trimmed by 3 bases and J by 3 bases, leaving 5 bases between them. CDR3 sequence reads: CASSLVDTEAFF. The DNA for the CDR3 is TGTGCCAGCAGTTTGGTGGACACTGAAGCTTTCTTT.

This clonotype has a count of ten or more. This chain uses TRBV30 with TRBJ1-1; a weak D match, TRBD1 (6 bases). Germline V lookup: CDR1 GTSNPN, CDR2 SVGIG (reference sequence). V lost 4 bases and J 6 bases, leaving 9 bases between the germline ends. CDR3 length: 11 residues. Here the CDR3 DNA reads TGTGCCTGGAACAGGGCGGCTGAAGCTTTCTTT. This translates into CAWNRAAEAFF.

This clonotype was counted ten times or more. CDR3 sequence: CASSPSHLENEQYF. CDR3 nucleotide sequence: TGTGCCAGCAGCCCATCCCATTTGGAGAACGAGCAGTACTTC. This chain links TRBV11-2 with TRBJ2-7; D not resolved. CDR1 SGHAT and CDR2 FQNNGV come from the germline V gene. V was pared by 5 bases and J by 5 bases, with 16 bases between. This CDR3 is 14 amino acids long.

This clonotype was recorded at least ten times. The V gene is TRBV7-2, the J gene TRBJ1-5; D unresolved. Germline V CDR1 and CDR2: SGHTA, FQGNSA. With 3 bases removed from V and 0 bases from J, the gap between germline ends came to 15 bases. This CDR3 contains 17 residues. In nucleotides, the CDR3 is TGTGCCAGCAGCTTCGCCTCTCCGAGGGTTAGCAATCAGCCCCAGCATTTT. Encoded protein: CASSFASPRVSNQPQHF.

This rearrangement joins TRBV28 to TRBJ1-2; D is uncertain. Per the germline V gene, CDR1 is MDHEN and CDR2 is SYDVKM. V was cut by 10 bases and J by 4 bases, with 28 bases left in between. The CDR3 covers 17 residues. CDR3 loop: CATLTDNSRPPPYGYTF. The CDR3 DNA follows: TGTGCCACACTGACGGATAACTCACGCCCTCCCCCCTATGGCTACACCTTC.